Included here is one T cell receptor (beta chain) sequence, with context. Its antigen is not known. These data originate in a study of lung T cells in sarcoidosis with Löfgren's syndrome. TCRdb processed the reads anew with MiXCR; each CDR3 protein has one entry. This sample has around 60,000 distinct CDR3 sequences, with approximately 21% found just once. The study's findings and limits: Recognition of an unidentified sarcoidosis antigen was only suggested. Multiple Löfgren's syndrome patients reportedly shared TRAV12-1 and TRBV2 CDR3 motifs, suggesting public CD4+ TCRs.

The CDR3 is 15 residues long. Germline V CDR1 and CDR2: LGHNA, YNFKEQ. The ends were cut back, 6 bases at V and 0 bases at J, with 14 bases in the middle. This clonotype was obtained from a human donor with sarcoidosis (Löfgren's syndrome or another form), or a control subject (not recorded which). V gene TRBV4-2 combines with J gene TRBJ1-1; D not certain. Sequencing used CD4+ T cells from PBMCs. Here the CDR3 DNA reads TGTGCCAGCAGACAGCAACCTAACATGAACACTGAAGCTTTCTTT. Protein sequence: CASRQQPNMNTEAFF.